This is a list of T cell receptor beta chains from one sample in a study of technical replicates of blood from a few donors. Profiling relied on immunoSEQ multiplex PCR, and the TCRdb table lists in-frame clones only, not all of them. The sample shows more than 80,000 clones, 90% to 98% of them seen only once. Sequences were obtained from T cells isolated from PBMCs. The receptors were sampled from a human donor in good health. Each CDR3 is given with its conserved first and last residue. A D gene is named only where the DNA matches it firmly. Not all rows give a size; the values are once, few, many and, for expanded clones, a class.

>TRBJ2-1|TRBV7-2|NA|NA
CASSPRGSSYNEQFF
TGTGCCAGCAGCCCCCGTGGGAGCTCCTACAATGAGCAGTTCTTC
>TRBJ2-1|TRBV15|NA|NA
CATSRDEDEQFF
TGTGCCACCAGCAGAGATGAGGATGAGCAGTTCTTC
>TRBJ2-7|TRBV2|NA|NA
CASSPHPGTSYEQYF
TGTGCCAGCAGTCCCCACCCGGGAACGTCCTACGAGCAGTACTTC
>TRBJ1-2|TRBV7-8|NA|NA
CASSSCTTDFCAYGYTF
TGTGCCAGCAGCTCATGTACTACCGACTTCTGTGCCTATGGCTACACCTTC
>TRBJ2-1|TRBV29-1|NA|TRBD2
CSVEDQERELNEQFF
TGCAGCGTTGAAGATCAAGAGCGGGAGCTGAATGAGCAGTTCTTC
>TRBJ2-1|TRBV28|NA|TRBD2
CASSLAVAGGPDEQFF
TGTGCCAGCAGTTTAGCAGTAGCGGGAGGACCGGATGAGCAGTTCTTC
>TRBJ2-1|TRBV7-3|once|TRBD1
CASSLGQGGANEQFF
TGTGCCAGCAGCTTAGGACAGGGGGGGGCCAATGAGCAGTTCTTC
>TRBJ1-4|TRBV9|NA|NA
CASSVQGPIGEKLFF
TGTGCCAGCAGCGTACAGGGCCCTATCGGGGAAAAACTGTTTTTT
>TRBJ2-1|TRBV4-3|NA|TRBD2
CASSQGLAATYNEQFF
TGCGCCAGCAGCCAAGGTCTAGCGGCTACCTACAATGAGCAGTTCTTC
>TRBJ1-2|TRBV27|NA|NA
CASGSGLENYGYTF
TGTGCCAGCGGATCAGGGTTAGAGAACTATGGCTACACCTTC
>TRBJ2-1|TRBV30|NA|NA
CAWSRLTGGTHNEQFF
TGTGCCTGGAGTCGCTTAACTGGGGGCACCCACAATGAGCAGTTCTTC
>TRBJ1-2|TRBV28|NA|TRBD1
CASSSPGQGDNGYTF
TGTGCCAGCAGTTCGCCGGGACAGGGGGATAATGGCTACACCTTC
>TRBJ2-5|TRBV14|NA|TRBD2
CASSQLAGVQETQYF
TGTGCCAGCAGCCAGCTAGCGGGAGTACAAGAGACCCAGTACTTC
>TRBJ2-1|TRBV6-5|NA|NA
CASSVGTPLYNEQFF
TGTGCCAGCAGCGTCGGGACTCCTCTCTACAATGAGCAGTTCTTC
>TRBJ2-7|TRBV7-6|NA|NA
CASSSLLGAYEQYF
TGTGCCAGCAGCTCTCTCCTAGGGGCCTACGAGCAGTACTTC
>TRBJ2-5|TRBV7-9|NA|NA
CASSLARSRWETQYF
TGTGCCAGCAGCTTAGCGCGGTCCCGATGGGAGACCCAGTACTTC
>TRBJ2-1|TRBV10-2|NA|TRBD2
CASIAGGVYNEQFF
TGCGCCAGCATCGCGGGAGGGGTCTACAATGAGCAGTTCTTC
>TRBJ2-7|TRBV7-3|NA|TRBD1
CASSFRPGGSYEQYF
TGTGCCAGCAGCTTCAGGCCAGGGGGCTCCTACGAGCAGTACTTC
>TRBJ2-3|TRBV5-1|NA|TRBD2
CASAGLAESTDTQYF
TGCGCCAGCGCGGGACTAGCGGAGAGCACAGATACGCAGTATTTT
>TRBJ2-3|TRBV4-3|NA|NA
CASSPDAGTQYF
TGCGCCAGCAGCCCAGACGCAGGGACGCAGTATTTT
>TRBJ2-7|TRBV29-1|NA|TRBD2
CSVEPGGGYEQYF
TGCAGCGTTGAGCCGGGGGGTGGTTACGAGCAGTACTTC
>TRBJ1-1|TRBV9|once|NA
CASSALTGNTEAFF
TGTGCCAGCAGCGCCCTGACAGGGAACACTGAAGCTTTCTTT
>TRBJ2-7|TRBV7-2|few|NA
CASSLSSLSYEQYF
TGTGCCAGCAGCCTCTCGTCACTATCCTACGAGCAGTACTTC
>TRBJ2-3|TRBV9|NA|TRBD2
CASIPKRERGDTQYF
TGTGCCAGCATCCCCAAGCGGGAGAGAGGAGATACGCAGTATTTT
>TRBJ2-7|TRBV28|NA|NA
CASSPSPQEAEQYF
TGTGCCAGCAGTCCCTCTCCCCAGGAGGCCGAGCAGTACTTC
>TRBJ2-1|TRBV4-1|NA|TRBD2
CASSQGEREYNEQFF
TGCGCCAGCAGCCAAGGGGAGCGGGAGTACAATGAGCAGTTCTTC
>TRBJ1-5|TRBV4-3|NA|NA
CASSQVRFNQPQHF
TGCGCCAGCAGCCAAGTCCGGTTTAATCAGCCCCAGCATTTT
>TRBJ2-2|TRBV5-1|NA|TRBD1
CASSVRDRVPGELFF
TGCGCCAGCAGCGTCCGGGACAGGGTCCCCGGGGAGCTGTTTTTT
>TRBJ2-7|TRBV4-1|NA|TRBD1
CASSHTLRDRALNYEQYF
TGCGCCAGCAGCCACACCTTACGGGACAGGGCCCTAAACTACGAGCAGTACTTC
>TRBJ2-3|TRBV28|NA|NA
CASSGAGATDTQYF
TGTGCCAGCAGTGGGGCAGGGGCCACAGATACGCAGTATTTT
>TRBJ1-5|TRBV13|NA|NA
CASSRGSGPQHF
TGTGCCAGCAGCCGAGGCTCGGGGCCCCAGCATTTT
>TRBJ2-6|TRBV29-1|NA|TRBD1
CSANFPGTGGHSGANVLTF
TGCAGCGCTAATTTCCCCGGGACAGGGGGTCACTCTGGGGCCAACGTCCTGACTTTC
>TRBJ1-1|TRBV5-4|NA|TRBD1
CASSLGQGVYTEAFF
TGTGCCAGCAGCTTGGGACAGGGGGTCTACACTGAAGCTTTCTTT
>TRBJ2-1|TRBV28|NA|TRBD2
CASSSTSGSYNEQFF
TGTGCCAGCAGTTCTACTAGCGGGAGCTACAATGAGCAGTTCTTC
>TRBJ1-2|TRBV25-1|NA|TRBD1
CASSAGTGTYGYTF
TGTGCCAGCAGTGCTGGGACAGGGACCTATGGCTACACCTTC